This T cell receptor (beta chain) was sequenced during a study of human T cells and chemical hapten exposure. Time point specified: patch test 2, 6 weeks after DPC sensitization. Treatment: therapeutic diphenylcyclopropenone sensitization with weekly scalp DPC. Each patch test followed a blood draw. This clonotype was detected a few times. Its target is unknown. V was pared by 4 bases and J by 4 bases, with 11 bases between. Germline CDR1 reads SEHNR; CDR2 reads FQNEAQ (reference sequence). This CDR3 has 14 amino acids. TCRdb fed the RACE reads into MiXCR, producing one record per CDR3 protein. Here the sample spans 110,000 to 150,000 distinct CDR3 sequences, about 12% being singletons. Study-level findings and limits: Expanded TCRs showed more large CDR3 clusters than pre-sensitization or healthy control sets.

Sample: whole blood, taken in connection with sensitization to the hapten diphenylcyclopropenone (DPC). The clonotype comes from a woman aged 45-65 years with alopecia areata. Some clones in this sample may be carry-over from other donors' samples. The rearrangement joins TRBV7-9 to TRBJ1-5; TRBD1 is a possible D gene (5 bases). The DNA for the CDR3 is TGTGCCAGCAGCTACGGGACGGATAATCAGCCCCAGCATTTT. The encoded protein is CASSYGTDNQPQHF.